Below are 10 T cell receptor beta chains sequenced from a single sample in a study of T cell responses to AZD1222 COVID-19 vaccine. Assay: immunoSEQ multiplex PCR; the TCRdb copy retains only in-frame clones and omits some. This table holds 140,000 to 150,000 clones, about 93% found once. The specimen was peripheral blood, collected 28 days after the second AZD1222 dose. These receptor sequences come from an adult who received the AZD1222 COVID-19 vaccine.

The chain has TRBV23-1 and TRBJ2-7, with 7 positions matching TRBD1. TRBV23-1 is classed as an ORF, of uncertain function. The CDR3 has 14 residues. V lost 6 bases to trimming and J lost 2 bases; unmatched junction nucleotides: 7. DNA of the CDR3: TGCGCCAGCAGGTTGGGGGACAGAACCTACGAGCAGTACTTC. It specifies CASRLGDRTYEQYF.

This chain links TRBV2 with TRBJ1-2; 7 nucleotides match TRBD1. Germline values: CDR1 SNHLY, CDR2 FYNNEI. This CDR3 is built from 12 residues. J gave up 4 bases and V 10 bases, and 6 bases lay outside the gene matches. The CDR3 region is CATDREGYGYTF. The CDR3 coding sequence is TGTGCCACAGACAGGGAGGGCTATGGCTACACCTTC.

The chain joins TRBV19 to TRBJ1-1, with 9 bases aligning to TRBD1. Germline lookup yields CDR1 LNHDA and CDR2 SQIVND (reference sequence). With V trimmed by 4 bases and J by 5 bases, 11 bases remained unmatched. This CDR3 is 16 amino acids long. CDR3 DNA: TGTGCCAGTAGTAGATTTCACAGGGGGCAAGGTACTGAAGCTTTCTTT. Its protein is CASSRFHRGQGTEAFF.

V and J are TRBV5-1 and TRBJ2-7, with TRBD1 matching 10 bases. This CDR3 has 14 amino acids. Per the germline V gene, CDR1 is SGHRS and CDR2 is YFSETQ. The J segment lost 2 bases and the V segment lost 3 bases, leaving 2 bases of the junction unmatched. The CDR3 here is CASSSDRGAYEQYF. The CDR3, as DNA: TGCGCCAGCAGCTCGGACAGGGGGGCCTACGAGCAGTACTTC.

V and J are TRBV7-9 and TRBJ1-1, with unresolved D. Germline V gene lookup returns CDR1 SEHNR and CDR2 FQNEAQ (reference sequence). This CDR3 contains 13 residues. Trimming cost V 0 bases and J 1 base, with 3 bases left between them. CDR3 in amino acids: CASSLAGNTEAFF. For the CDR3, the DNA is TGTGCCAGCAGCTTAGCGGGGAACACTGAAGCTTTCTTT.

This clone is a singleton in its sample. The chain joins TRBV7-8 to TRBJ2-1; D is possibly TRBD1 (5 bases). The CDR3 contains 14 residues. The V end was cut by 4 bases, the J end by 4 bases, with 11 bases between. The germline V gene has CDR1 SGHVS and CDR2 FQNEAQ. CDR3 nucleotide sequence: TGTGCCAGCAGCTCCCACCCAGGGTACAATGAGCAGTTCTTC. Protein product: CASSSHPGYNEQFF.

The V and J genes are TRBV19 and TRBJ1-5, with D hard to call. CDR1 LNHDA and CDR2 SQIVND come from the germline V gene (reference sequence). The CDR3 loop spans 14 amino acids. The V end lost 3 bases, the J end lost 3 bases, and 9 bases lay between the germline ends. Here the CDR3 reads CASSIPGYNQPQHF. In nucleotides, the CDR3 is TGTGCCAGTAGTATTCCGGGCTACAATCAGCCCCAGCATTTT.

CDR3 residues: CASSLGLAGGEQFF. The CDR3 DNA reads as TGTGCCAGCAGCTTAGGGCTAGCGGGCGGTGAGCAGTTCTTC. The rearrangement joins TRBV11-3 to TRBJ2-1; 8 nucleotides agree with TRBD2. The ends lost 1 base at V and 9 bases at J; junction bases unmatched: 5. This CDR3 is built from 14 residues. Germline values: CDR1 SGHNT, CDR2 YENEEA.

This rearrangement joins TRBV6-1 to TRBJ1-1; D is uncertain. Trimming cost V 2 bases and J 8 bases, with 6 bases left between them. Germline V gene lookup returns CDR1 MNHNS and CDR2 SASEGT. The CDR3 totals 11 residues. The CDR3 reads CASSELGEAFF. CDR3 nucleotide sequence: TGTGCCAGCAGTGAATTGGGGGAAGCTTTCTTT.

The chain has TRBV28 and TRBJ2-5, with D maybe TRBD2 (5 bases). V lost 6 bases to trimming and J lost 2 bases, with 16 bases between them. Germline CDR1 and CDR2: MDHEN and SYDVKM. The CDR3 is made up of 15 amino acids. For the CDR3, the DNA is TGTGCCAGCAGGCCCCGATTATCGGGACAAGAGACCCAGTACTTC. Residues: CASRPRLSGQETQYF.